Listed here is a single TCR beta chain. There is no known antigen for this receptor. No base quality information exists; no much larger clone differs at one position. TCRbeta CDR3 regions were amplified from genomic DNA using the immunoSEQ Assay, a bias-controlled multiplex PCR. The original pipeline was this. Within the assay, amplification of reference gene primers was used to estimate how many nucleated cells each sample contained. Sequence reads were collapsed and filtered to measure the absolute abundance of every unique TCRbeta CDR3 rearrangement. For each sample, productive Simpson clonality was calculated as the square root of Simpson's diversity index over productive rearrangements. Not all clones reach the TCRdb copy of this immuneACCESS table, which keeps in-frame sequences only. Checked studies attribute under half of the gap to unresolved V genes and leave the rest unexplained. Clone size and the V and J calls come from that table; the DNA yielded D and trimming. This sample has approximately 150,000 clones in its table, and about four fifths of those were observed once. The ten biggest clones cover over 7.5% of the sample.

This entry is derived from a study of blood T cell repertoires in COVID-19 (dated by TCRdb to about 2020). In the study overall: Samples covering the acute and convalescent phases of COVID-19 were provided by collaborators in the United States, Italy and Spain. Where available, HLA class I and class II types were obtained from metadata supplied by the sample provider rather than from assay-based typing. The material from the prospective study consisted of cDNA or gDNA derived from T cells, B-cell-depleted T cells, or PBMCs. The sample metadata nearly always contained a de-identified subject ID, COVID-19 status, age in years and sex. A freely available public database, intended as a resource for researchers studying the immune response to SARS-CoV-2, is where the repertoires were released. Samples were obtained from the ongoing ImmuneRACE study (first 160 participants) and from 1,200 or so subjects provided by 6 global collaborators. Deeply sampled blood TCRbeta repertoires from subjects exposed to, actively infected with, or recovered from COVID-19 were included in the dataset. General conclusions and limits of the study: The amount of clinical and demographic metadata varied by source and participant and was provided uncurated.

The CDR3 runs 13 residues from the cysteine to the phenylalanine. Only the CDR3 portion is preserved as DNA: 39 bases, with reading frame beginning at the first base. At the junction V is shortened by 4 bases and J by 5 bases; bases outside the gene matches: 4. Based on the germline V gene (reference sequence), the CDR1 and CDR2 sequences are LNHDA and SQIVND. Collaborating institutions collected whole blood in K2EDTA tubes following their own protocols. For TCRbeta analysis, collaborators shipped samples in one of three forms: frozen whole blood, isolated PBMCs, or DNA extracted from either of those sample types.

What was sequenced was peripheral blood. The chain joins TRBV19 to TRBJ1-1; TRBD1 agrees with 7 junctional bases. The TCR comes from a woman between 65 and 79 years old with acute or convalescent COVID-19. The sequenced DNA is TGTGCCAGTAGTAGTGGCAGGGGGACTGAAGCTTTCTTT. Translation gives CASSSGRGTEAFF.